The 20 T cell receptor beta chains given below trace back to one sample, sequenced in a study of blood T cell repertoires in COVID-19. TCRdb's copy holds only in-frame clones and misses some; the assay was immunoSEQ multiplex PCR. The sample includes approximately 170,000 clones, 86% seen only once; the top ten take about 3.9%. The specimen was peripheral blood. These receptors were collected from a woman aged 70 to 79 with acute or convalescent COVID-19.

This clone has just a few counts. This chain joins TRBV7-2 and TRBJ1-2; D is perhaps TRBD1 (6 bases). This CDR3 has 14 residues. Germline values: CDR1 SGHTA, CDR2 FQGNSA. Trimming stripped 2 bases from V and 4 bases from J, with 11 bases between. DNA of the CDR3: TGTGCCAGCAGCTTAACCGTGACAGGCTATGGCTACACCTTC. It is translated as CASSLTVTGYGYTF.

The genes are TRBV4-2 and TRBJ1-2, with TRBD1 as a possible D gene (6 bases). V lost 0 bases and J 2 bases, leaving 25 bases between the germline ends. Germline CDR1 is LGHNA and CDR2 is YNFKEQ. The CDR3 is made up of 20 amino acids. As DNA, the CDR3 is TGTGCCAGCAGCCAAGATTGGTGGTCGGGGATGATGCAGGGGAACTATGGCTACACCTTC. Its protein is CASSQDWWSGMMQGNYGYTF.

This clone turned up a few times. This chain links TRBV19 with TRBJ1-1; D remains ambiguous. Trimming removed 3 bases at V and 6 bases at J, with 11 bases between. Germline V gene sequence: CDR1 LNHDA, CDR2 SQIVND (reference sequence). The CDR3 has 13 residues. The CDR3 region is CASSIGGRAEAFF. In nucleotides, the CDR3 is TGTGCCAGTAGTATTGGTGGTCGAGCTGAAGCTTTCTTT.

This clone came up once. The chain links TRBV21-1 to TRBJ1-1; whether TRBD1, the table's D call, matches the DNA was not checked. TRBV21-1 is a recognized pseudogene. The CDR3 consists of 16 residues. The CDR3 sequence: CASRKVAGTGGTEAFF. The CDR3 nucleotides are TGTGCCAGCAGGAAAGTTGCCGGGACAGGGGGTACTGAAGCTTTCTTT.

The chain has TRBV11-2 and TRBJ2-7, with a weak D call TRBD1 (6 bases). Germline V gene data show CDR1 as SGHAT and CDR2 as FQNNGV. The CDR3 spans 13 residues. Trimming pared 6 bases from V and 6 bases from J, leaving 15 bases between. Written as DNA, the CDR3 is TGTGCCAGCAGATACAGGGAACTGGGCGAGCAGTACTTC. Its protein is CASRYRELGEQYF.

The J gene is TRBJ2-5, the V gene TRBV18; 10 positions match TRBD2. The CDR3 runs to 18 residues. Germline V gene data show CDR1 as KGHSH and CDR2 as LQKENI. Trimming cost V 2 bases and J 5 bases; bases outside gene matches: 14. The CDR3 DNA is TGTGCCAGCTCACCAGTTCCAGTAAGACTAGCGGGCCAGGAGACCCAGTACTTC. It yields the protein CASSPVPVRLAGQETQYF.

In the case of this clone: One junction end does not reproduce the germline sequence, and a read error may be involved. This chain connects TRBV6-6 to TRBJ1-1; TRBD1 might be the D (6 bases). CDR3 length: 15 amino acids. CDR1 is MNHNY and CDR2 is SVGAGI in the germline V gene (reference sequence). DNA of the CDR3: TGTGCCAGCAGGTACTCGACAGGAGAGAACACTGAAGCTTTCTTT. It yields the protein CASRYSTGENTEAFF.

This chain links TRBV5-5 with TRBJ1-5, with D possibly being TRBD1 (6 bases). The ends were cut back, 0 bases at V and 7 bases at J, with 8 bases in the middle. Germline CDR1 reads SGHKS; CDR2 reads YYEKEE (reference sequence). CDR3 size: 13 residues. The CDR3 reads CASSLGQEQPQHF. The CDR3 DNA reads as TGTGCCAGCAGCTTGGGACAGGAGCAGCCCCAGCATTTT. Combining the CDR3 with reference TRBV5-5 and TRBJ1-5 gives the whole variable domain DAGVTQSPTHLIKTRGQQVTLRCSPISGHKSVSWYQQVLGQGPQFIFQYYEKEERGRGNFPDRFSARQFPNYSSELNVNALLLGDSALYLCASSLGQEQPQHFGDGTRLSIL.

The V call is TRBV7-9, the J call TRBJ1-4; the D is unclear. CDR1 is SEHNR, CDR2 FQNEAQ, per germline (reference sequence). V was pared by 0 bases and J by 3 bases, with 11 bases between. The length of the CDR3 is 16 residues. DNA of the CDR3: TGTGCCAGCAGCTTAGCGTCCGGGGTGGCTAATGAAAAACTGTTTTTT. This sequence encodes CASSLASGVANEKLFF.

V gene TRBV9 combines with J gene TRBJ1-5; weak D call: TRBD1 (5 bases). This CDR3 has 14 residues. Trimming took off 4 bases at V and 5 bases at J, with 13 bases between the two ends. In germline, CDR1 is SGDLS, CDR2 YYNGEE. The CDR3, as DNA: TGTGCCAGCAGCCCCGGGGGAGAACATCAGCCCCAGCATTTT. Its translation: CASSPGGEHQPQHF. Full variable domain (remainder filled in from reference TRBV9 and TRBJ1-5): DSGVTQTPKHLITATGQRVTLRCSPRSGDLSVYWYQQSLDQGLQFLIQYYNGEERAKGNILERFSAQQFPDLHSELNLSSLELGDSALYFCASSPGGEHQPQHFGDGTRLSIL.

This sequence joins TRBV18 and TRBJ1-2; 8 bases map to TRBD1. CDR3 length equals 14 residues. Germline loops: CDR1 KGHSH, CDR2 LQKENI. The junction had 8 bases not matched to a gene; V was cut back by 3 bases and J by 8 bases. The CDR3 DNA is TGTGCCAGCTCACCGACAGGGGACGGTCAGGGCTACACCTTC. Translated: CASSPTGDGQGYTF.

The chain joins TRBV4-2 to TRBJ1-4; TRBD1 might be the D (6 bases). The CDR3 sequence is 14 residues long. Trimming removed 4 bases at V and 4 bases at J, with 10 bases between. Germline V gene data show CDR1 as LGHNA and CDR2 as YNFKEQ. The CDR3 reads CASSPDRSNEKLFF. The CDR3 DNA reads as TGTGCCAGCAGCCCGGACAGAAGTAATGAAAAACTGTTTTTT.

The rearrangement uses TRBV18 and TRBJ2-7, with D possibly being TRBD2 (5 bases). The CDR3 runs to 17 residues. Germline V CDR1 and CDR2: KGHSH, LQKENI. The germline V and J ends were trimmed by 0 bases and 2 bases, with 17 bases remaining between them. The DNA of the CDR3 is TGTGCCAGCTCACCACCCGGGGTAGGTCTACCCCCCTACGAGCAGTACTTC. Amino acids: CASSPPGVGLPPYEQYF.

This clone was recorded at least ten times. This rearrangement joins TRBV4-2 to TRBJ2-2; 8 bases line up with TRBD2. V gave up 6 bases and J gave up 6 bases; unmatched junction bases: 6. In germline, CDR1 is LGHNA, CDR2 YNFKEQ. This CDR3 contains 14 residues. The CDR3 DNA reads as TGTGCCAGCAGGACGACTAGCGAGGCCGGGGAGCTGTTTTTT. This sequence encodes CASRTTSEAGELFF.

This chain connects TRBV4-1 to TRBJ1-6; D possibly corresponds to TRBD1 (5 bases). The CDR3 extends over 15 amino acids. V lost 0 bases and J 9 bases, leaving 12 bases between the germline ends. CDR1 and CDR2 (germline): MGHRA, YSYEKL. In DNA form, the CDR3 reads TGCGCCAGCAGCCAAGAGTGGGGTCAGGGTTCACCCCTCCACTTT. It specifies CASSQEWGQGSPLHF.

This clone was seen a single time. The chain carries TRBV9 and TRBJ2-5; D perhaps matches TRBD2 (5 bases). There are 15 residues in the CDR3. The germline V gene has CDR1 SGDLS and CDR2 YYNGEE. V lost 0 bases, J lost 5 bases, and 14 bases lay in between. The CDR3 reads CASSVGGAVGETQYF. DNA of the CDR3: TGTGCCAGCAGCGTAGGCGGAGCGGTAGGGGAGACCCAGTACTTC.

This chain joins TRBV5-1 and TRBJ2-6, with a tentative D call TRBD2 (7 bases). Trimming left V 0 bases short and J 1 base short, with 14 bases between. From germline, CDR1 is SGHRS and CDR2 YFSETQ. The CDR3 is made up of 18 amino acids. The CDR3 loop is CASSLEGGSTSGANVLTF. CDR3 coding DNA: TGCGCCAGCAGCTTGGAGGGGGGGTCCACTTCTGGGGCCAACGTCCTGACTTTC.

V gene TRBV10-3 combines with J gene TRBJ2-1, with D uncertain. The CDR3 has 13 residues. V lost 0 bases to trimming and J lost 10 bases, with 10 bases between them. CDR1 and CDR2 (germline): ENHRY, SYGVKD. This chain's CDR3 is CAISESWLGEQFF. The CDR3, as DNA: TGTGCCATCAGTGAGTCGTGGTTGGGCGAGCAGTTCTTC.

The chain couples TRBV7-9 to TRBJ1-1; TRBD1 matches 12 bases. This CDR3 contains 15 residues. The germline V gene encodes CDR1 SEHNR and CDR2 FQNEAQ (reference sequence). V dropped 9 bases and J dropped 2; count of bases not matched to a gene: 7. The CDR3 is CASSTGTGGNTEAFF. The CDR3 region has the DNA TGTGCCAGTTCCACCGGGACAGGGGGCAACACTGAAGCTTTCTTT. Full variable domain (outside the CDR3, taken from reference TRBV7-9 and TRBJ1-1): DTGVSQNPRHKITKRGQNVTFRCDPISEHNRLYWYRQTLGQGPEFLTYFQNEAQLEKSRLLSDRFSAERPKGSFSTLEIQRTEQGDSAMYLCASSTGTGGNTEAFFGQGTRLTVV.

V usage is TRBV7-9 and J usage is TRBJ2-3; possible D gene TRBD2, 6 bases. Looked up from germline, CDR1 is SEHNR and CDR2 is FQNEAQ (reference sequence). Trimming took off 2 bases at V and 1 base at J, with 16 bases between the two ends. The CDR3 extends over 17 amino acids. CDR3 protein: CASSLPLGEEGTDTQYF. CDR3 bases: TGTGCCAGCAGCTTACCCTTAGGGGAGGAGGGCACAGATACGCAGTATTTT.